The 29 T cell receptor beta chains listed next were all sequenced from one sample in a study of CD8 T cells in ankylosing spondylitis. A single record per CDR3 protein comes from TCRdb applying MiXCR to the 5' RACE reads. The sample carries 180,000 or so distinct CDR3 sequences, around a tenth recorded once. Sequencing was done on a sample of blood, either unsorted or a sorted T cell fraction (not recorded which). The receptors here all came from a male donor with ankylosing spondylitis or in good health (not recorded which).

This clonotype was detected many times. CDR3 nucleotides: TGCGCCAGCAGAATTGCTCCGGCCGGGACTAGCGCAGAGACCCAGTACTTC. It yields the protein CASRIAPAGTSAETQYF. The chain recombines TRBV5-1 with TRBJ2-5; 10 bases agree with TRBD2. This CDR3 has 17 residues. V dropped 5 bases and J dropped 4; count of bases not matched to a gene: 14. Germline V gene sequence: CDR1 SGHRS, CDR2 YFSETQ.

This clonotype was counted only a few times. The rearrangement links TRBV5-1 to TRBJ2-5; 7 bases are a match to TRBD1. Germline V gives CDR1 SGHRS, CDR2 YFSETQ. With 2 bases clipped from V and 0 bases from J, the junction kept 4 bases outside the gene matches. The CDR3 runs to 15 residues. CDR3 sequence reads: CASSFTGTDQETQYF. CDR3 nucleotides: TGCGCCAGCAGCTTTACCGGGACAGACCAAGAGACCCAGTACTTC.

This clonotype occurred many times. This sequence joins TRBV7-6 and TRBJ1-6; D unclear. The ends were cut back, 1 base at V and 6 bases at J, with 7 bases in the middle. The germline V gene has CDR1 SGHVS and CDR2 FNYEAQ. The CDR3 has 14 residues. CDR3 in DNA: TGTGCCAGCAGCTTAGGGCAGCTTAATTCACCCCTCCACTTT. Its protein product is CASSLGQLNSPLHF.

This clonotype was counted ten times or more. The rearrangement uses TRBV29-1 and TRBJ1-1; 7 bases align to TRBD1. The CDR3 spans 15 residues. Per germline, CDR1 SQVTM and CDR2 ANQGSEA. J gave up 3 bases and V 3 bases, and 10 bases lay outside the gene matches. CDR3 region: CSVDTGAILYTEAFF. Here the CDR3 DNA reads TGCAGCGTTGATACAGGGGCGATTCTATACACTGAAGCTTTCTTT.

This clonotype was observed at least ten times. The chain uses TRBV27 and TRBJ2-3; a weak D match, TRBD2 (5 bases). The V gene's germline CDR1 is MNHEY and CDR2 SMNVEV (reference sequence). Trimming took 6 bases from V and 4 from J, leaving 11 bases between them. This CDR3 contains 13 residues. The CDR3 sequence is CASRTRGPDTQYF. CDR3 sequence (DNA): TGTGCCAGCAGGACCCGGGGTCCAGATACGCAGTATTTT.

This clonotype was picked up a small number of times. The V and J genes are TRBV5-5 and TRBJ2-1; D perhaps matches TRBD1 (6 bases). Trimming removed 4 bases from V and 10 bases from J, with 15 bases in between. CDR1 SGHKS and CDR2 YYEKEE come from the germline V gene (reference sequence). This CDR3 region has 13 residues. DNA of the CDR3: TGTGCCAGCAGCCGACCAGGGGCTTTGGAGCAGTTCTTC. It yields the protein CASSRPGALEQFF. The variable domain in full, with the rest retrieved from reference TRBV5-5 and TRBJ2-1, is DAGVTQSPTHLIKTRGQQVTLRCSPISGHKSVSWYQQVLGQGPQFIFQYYEKEERGRGNFPDRFSARQFPNYSSELNVNALLLGDSALYLCASSRPGALEQFFGPGTRLTVL.

This clonotype was counted many times. The rearrangement uses TRBV10-3 and TRBJ1-5; unclear D gene. Germline V gives CDR1 ENHRY, CDR2 SYGVKD. V lost 3 bases and J 9 bases, leaving 6 bases between the germline ends. The CDR3 runs 11 residues. In DNA, the CDR3 is TGTGCCATCAGTGACTCCGGGCCCCAGCATTTT. It specifies CAISDSGPQHF.

A remark on this clonotype: A much larger clone lies a single base off, so this may be a read error. The chain recombines TRBV29-1 with TRBJ2-1, with D perhaps given as TRBD1 or TRBD2 (5 bases each). V lost 4 bases and J 5 bases, leaving 15 bases between the germline ends. CDR1 SQVTM and CDR2 ANQGSEA come from the germline V gene. The CDR3 loop spans 14 amino acids. CDR3 in amino acids: CSVGGLTRDNEQFF. DNA for the CDR3: TGCAGCGTTGGGGGGTTAACGCGAGACAATGAGCAGTTCTTC.

The sample holds many counts of this clonotype. Here the CDR3 reads CASSQERTRPKNIQYF. CDR3 sequence (DNA): TGCGCCAGCAGCCAAGAGAGAACTCGGCCCAAAAACATTCAGTACTTC. The J gene is TRBJ2-4, the V gene TRBV4-1; no firm D call. CDR3 length equals 16 residues. Trimming stripped 0 bases from V and 2 bases from J, with 11 bases between. CDR1 MGHRA and CDR2 YSYEKL come from the germline V gene.

This clonotype occurred many times. The chain has TRBV4-1 and TRBJ1-4, with TRBD1 identical over 7 bases. The V and J ends lost 0 bases and 11 bases, in that order; junction bases with no gene match: 9. Looked up from germline, CDR1 is MGHRA and CDR2 is YSYEKL. There are 15 residues in the CDR3. CDR3 protein: CASSQDVGQRGKLFF. CDR3 sequence (DNA): TGCGCCAGCAGCCAAGATGTGGGACAGCGTGGGAAACTGTTTTTT.

This clonotype was seen a handful of times. This chain joins TRBV6-5 and TRBJ2-1; D is uncertain. V lost 2 bases and J lost 7, with 6 bases in between. Germline V CDR1 and CDR2: MNHEY, SVGAGI. The CDR3 totals 12 residues. The CDR3 DNA reads TGTGCCAGCAGTTACCTTGGGAATGAGCAGTTCTTC. It translates to CASSYLGNEQFF.

In its sample, this clonotype was seen many times. The J gene is TRBJ2-2, the V gene TRBV24-1; either TRBD1 or TRBD2 may fit D (6 bases each). Germline lookup yields CDR1 KGHDR and CDR2 SFDVKD. CDR3 length: 14 amino acids. Deletions cut 4 bases from V and 5 bases from J, with 10 bases between. The CDR3: CATSDLGGTGELFF. The CDR3 nucleotides are TGTGCCACCAGTGACCTAGGGGGGACCGGGGAGCTGTTTTTT.

As for this clonotype: This may stem from a read error, because a much larger clone lies one nucleotide away. This chain joins TRBV20-1 and TRBJ1-1; 8 bases match TRBD1. Germline V gene lookup returns CDR1 DFQATT and CDR2 SNEGSKA (reference sequence). The CDR3 sequence is 14 residues long. After removal of 1 base from V and 5 bases from J, the junction contained 6 bases not matched to a gene. The CDR3 region has the DNA TGCAGTGCTAGAGCGGACAGGGAGGGTACTGAAGCTTTCTTT. Protein product: CSARADREGTEAFF.

This clonotype was observed a few times. This rearrangement joins TRBV27 to TRBJ2-7; D perhaps matches TRBD1 (5 bases). The CDR3 runs 15 residues. Germline V gives CDR1 MNHEY, CDR2 SMNVEV (reference sequence). V lost 5 bases and J 0 bases, leaving 14 bases between the germline ends. The CDR3 protein is CASSPIGHFSYEQYF. CDR3 bases: TGTGCCAGCAGTCCCATCGGACACTTCTCCTACGAGCAGTACTTC.

In this sample, this clonotype turned up a few times. The chain has TRBV28 and TRBJ2-4; a weak D match, TRBD2 (5 bases). This CDR3 is built from 15 residues. Trimming took 6 bases from V and 1 from J, leaving 13 bases between them. Germline-derived CDR1 and CDR2 are MDHEN and SYDVKM. CDR3 nucleotide sequence: TGTGCCAGCAGCCTAGCCGATGGGGCCAAAAACATTCAGTACTTC. Residues: CASSLADGAKNIQYF.

The sample holds many counts of this clonotype. The V call is TRBV29-1, the J call TRBJ2-3, with TRBD2 matching over 9 bases. Germline CDR1 SQVTM, CDR2 ANQGSEA. J was trimmed by 0 bases and V by 5 bases; bases with no gene match: 6. There are 15 residues in the CDR3. CDR3 DNA: TGCAGCGTTTCCGCCAGCGGGGGGAGCACAGATACGCAGTATTTT. Translating gives CSVSASGGSTDTQYF.

This clonotype was seen a few times. The rearrangement uses TRBV5-6 and TRBJ2-1; 11 positions agree with TRBD2. The CDR3 contains 16 residues. Germline CDR1 SGHDT, CDR2 YYEEEE. Trimming at V came to 4 bases and at J to 5 bases, leaving 8 bases not matched to a gene. For the CDR3, the DNA is TGTGCCAGCAGCCCCCCCCTAGCGGGGGGAGACAATGAGCAGTTCTTC. This translates into CASSPPLAGGDNEQFF. Based on the CDR3 plus reference TRBV5-6 and TRBJ2-1, the full variable domain is DAGVTQSPTHLIKTRGQQVTLRCSPKSGHDTVSWYQQALGQGPQFIFQYYEEEERQRGNFPDRFSGHQFPNYSSELNVNALLLGDSALYLCASSPPLAGGDNEQFFGPGTRLTVL.

The genes are TRBV7-9 and TRBJ1-1, with 7 bases that match TRBD1. The CDR3 is 15 residues long. The V gene end was trimmed by 1 base and the J gene end by 2 bases; junction bases not matched to a gene: 4. Germline V gene data show CDR1 as SEHNR and CDR2 as FQNEAQ (reference sequence). The CDR3 loop reads CASSLVTGANTEAFF. The CDR3 DNA reads TGTGCCAGCAGCTTAGTCACAGGGGCAAACACTGAAGCTTTCTTT.

The V call is TRBV11-2, the J call TRBJ2-7; D may be TRBD2 (5 bases). Germline CDR1 and CDR2: SGHAT and FQNNGV. The ends were cut back, 5 bases at V and 6 bases at J, with 17 bases in the middle. The CDR3 spans 14 residues. CDR3 sequence (DNA): TGTGCCAGCAGCCGAGCGGACGGTGCCCCCGAGCAGTACTTC. Residues: CASSRADGAPEQYF. Full variable domain (remainder filled in from reference TRBV11-2 and TRBJ2-7): EAGVAQSPRYKIIEKRQSVAFWCNPISGHATLYWYQQILGQGPKLLIQFQNNGVVDDSQLPKDRFSAERLKGVDSTLKIQPAKLEDSAVYLCASSRADGAPEQYFGPGTRLTVT.

The table lists this clonotype with many counts. This chain joins TRBV9 and TRBJ2-3, with D possibly being TRBD1 (6 bases). The CDR3 is made up of 15 amino acids. Germline loops: CDR1 SGDLS, CDR2 YYNGEE. V shed 0 bases and J shed 1 base, with 9 bases lying between them. The CDR3: CASSVDRVGTDTQYF. The CDR3 bases are TGTGCCAGCAGCGTAGACAGGGTGGGCACAGATACGCAGTATTTT.

This clonotype was found a few times. The rearrangement links TRBV7-8 to TRBJ2-1; maybe TRBD2 (5 bases). This CDR3 spans 16 amino acids. Germline CDR1 is SGHVS and CDR2 is FQNEAQ. V gave up 0 bases and J gave up 7 bases, with 16 bases separating them. This chain's CDR3 is CASSLARARAANEQFF. CDR3 bases: TGTGCCAGCAGCTTAGCGAGGGCACGGGCCGCGAATGAGCAGTTCTTC.

This clonotype was detected ten times or more. V usage is TRBV9 and J usage is TRBJ1-3; no clear D gene. V was pared by 3 bases and J by 0 bases, with 13 bases between. The CDR3 is made up of 16 amino acids. The germline CDR1 and CDR2 sequences are SGDLS and YYNGEE. The CDR3 bases are TGTGCCAGCAGCGGGGAGTCATCCCTCTCTGGAAACACCATATATTTT. Protein sequence: CASSGESSLSGNTIYF.

This clonotype was seen repeatedly, ten times or more. The chain uses TRBV7-2 and TRBJ2-3, with a possible D match to TRBD1 (6 bases). Trimming cost V 5 bases and J 2 bases, with 11 bases left between them. Germline V gene lookup returns CDR1 SGHTA and CDR2 FQGNSA. This CDR3 region has 14 residues. The CDR3: CASSGQGFTDTQYF. CDR3 sequence (DNA): TGTGCCAGCAGCGGGCAGGGGTTCACAGATACGCAGTATTTT. The full variable domain, rest sourced from reference TRBV7-2 and TRBJ2-3, is GAGVSQSPSNKVTEKGKDVELRCDPISGHTALYWYRQSLGQGLEFLIYFQGNSAPDKSGLPSDRFSAERTGGSVSTLTIQRTQQEDSAVYLCASSGQGFTDTQYFGPGTRLTVL.

There are many counts of this clonotype. Here the CDR3 DNA reads TGTGCCACCAGCAAATCAGGGTCCGGTGGCTACACCTTC. This translates into CATSKSGSGGYTF. This rearrangement joins TRBV15 to TRBJ1-2, with D possibly TRBD1 on 5 matching bases. Trimming shortened V by 4 bases and J by 7 bases, and 13 bases separated the two germline ends. The CDR3 extends over 13 amino acids. CDR1 is LNHNV, CDR2 YYDKDF, per germline (reference sequence).

The chain combines TRBV12-3 or TRBV12-4 with TRBJ1-5, with TRBD1 identical over 7 bases. The V segment lost 4 bases and the J segment 6 bases; nucleotides outside the gene matches: 9. The CDR3 runs 15 residues. Written as DNA, the CDR3 is TGTGCCAGCAGTTATAGGACAGGTGGGACTCAGCCCCAGCATTTT. Translating it yields CASSYRTGGTQPQHF.

This clonotype was picked up many times. The J gene is TRBJ2-3, the V gene TRBV5-1; maybe TRBD1 (6 bases). The V gene lost 0 bases and the J gene lost 4 bases, with 9 bases spanning the gap. The CDR3 consists of 14 residues. CDR1 is SGHRS, CDR2 YFSETQ, per germline. The CDR3 DNA is TGCGCCAGCAGCTTGGACCCAGGGGCAGATACGCAGTATTTT. This codes for CASSLDPGADTQYF.

In this sample, this clonotype turned up many times. The chain recombines TRBV10-2 with TRBJ1-5; D might be TRBD1 (6 bases). V dropped 7 bases and J dropped 2 bases, with 15 bases sitting between them. This CDR3 comprises 15 residues. Germline lookup yields CDR1 WSHSY and CDR2 SAAADI. CDR3 in DNA: TGCGCCAGCACCCCTACAGGGAGAGGCAATCAGCCCCAGCATTTT. Amino acids: CASTPTGRGNQPQHF.

Ten or more counts support this clonotype. The genes are TRBV6-2 or TRBV6-3 and TRBJ2-7; D is perhaps TRBD1 (5 bases). Germline CDR1 reads MNHEY; CDR2 reads SVGEGT. CDR3 length equals 16 residues. Trimming removed 0 bases at V and 2 bases at J, with 14 bases between. CDR3 bases: TGTGCCAGCAGTTACTCGATGCGGAAGGGGCCCTACGAGCAGTACTTC. This codes for CASSYSMRKGPYEQYF.

This clonotype has ten or more counts. The V gene is TRBV6-4, the J gene TRBJ2-1, with 10 nucleotides matching TRBD2. This CDR3 contains 13 residues. V trimming: 3 bases; J trimming: 13 bases; junction bases outside the gene matches: 6. Germline-derived CDR1 and CDR2 are MRHNA and SNTAGT. Written as DNA, the CDR3 is TGTGCCAGCAGTGAGGCTAGCGGGGGCCCACAGTTCTTC. Its protein is CASSEASGGPQFF.